This T cell receptor (beta chain) comes out of a study of blood T cell repertoires in COVID-19 (dated by TCRdb to the early 2020s). Turning to the overall study: Collaborator samples came from the United States, Italy and Spain and covered acute and convalescent phases of COVID-19. The prospective study material was composed of cDNA or gDNA derived from T cells, B-cell-depleted T cells, or PBMCs. The repertoires were released in a freely available public database meant as a resource for research on the immune response to SARS-CoV-2. The dataset comprised deeply sampled blood TCRbeta repertoires from subjects exposed to, actively infected with, or recovered from COVID-19. HLA class I and class II types, where available, came from metadata supplied by the sample provider rather than from assay-based typing. Nearly every sample came with metadata listing a de-identified subject ID, COVID-19 status, age in years and sex. The samples were drawn from two sources: the first 160 participants of the ongoing ImmuneRACE study, and 1,000 to 1,500 subjects contributed by 6 global collaborators.

The germline V gene yields MNHEY for CDR1 and SVGAGI for CDR2. Including cysteine and phenylalanine, the CDR3 has 12 amino acids. The DNA shown is the 36-base CDR3, in frame from base 1. V lost 7 bases and J lost 3 bases, and the count of bases not matched to a germline gene is 3. Enrolling through a virtual design, the prospective study's participants ranged in age from about 18 to 89 years and lived across 20 to 30 United States geographic areas. In the prospective study, participants were assigned to cohorts based on the clinical history participants reported in a screening survey and a study questionnaire. Recovered participants in ImmuneRACE Cohort 3 were defined as having two consecutive negative NP/OP PCR tests, clearance from a healthcare professional, or resolution of symptoms. In the prospective study, mobile phlebotomists collected whole blood, serum and a nasopharyngeal or oropharyngeal swab from each participant. Over a roughly 2-month period, participants in the prospective study had the option of providing additional blood draws and questionnaires. Prospective study blood samples were shipped either frozen or at room temperature before DNA extraction.

In the case of this clone: No antigen is known for it. No qualities accompany the bases; no much larger clone lies one base away. Other DNA sequences in the same sample also yield this CDR3.

Summary of the overall study and its limitations: How much clinical and demographic metadata was included differed by source and by participant, and the metadata was provided uncurated.

TCRbeta CDR3 regions were amplified from genomic DNA by means of the immunoSEQ Assay, a bias-controlled multiplex PCR. Per the authors' processing: Nucleated cell counts per sample were estimated from amplification of reference gene primers within the assay. To quantify the absolute abundance of each unique TCRbeta CDR3 rearrangement, sequence reads were collapsed and filtered. Productive Simpson clonality was computed per sample as the square root of Simpson's diversity index over productive rearrangements. In its TCRdb copy, this immuneACCESS table keeps in-frame sequences only and misses some clones. Where compared with another copy, unresolved V genes explain less than half of these, and the others have no known cause. V and J calls and clone size are given by that table; D and trimming were obtained from the DNA. The sample table lists some 330,000 clones, 92% of them with a count of one. The ten largest clones take up approximately 18% of the sample.

The receptor was derived from a woman between 25 and 40 years old who had recovered from COVID-19. Sequencing was performed on PBMCs or T cells enriched from blood (not recorded which). The chain is made from TRBV6-5 and TRBJ2-7; a stretch of 7 junction bases matches TRBD1. This receptor carries the CDR3 CASIGDSYEQYF. The nucleotide sequence is TGTGCCAGCATCGGGGACAGCTACGAGCAGTACTTC.